The source of this T cell receptor beta chain is a study of beta chain features in type 1 diabetes. As for the study in general: All samples yielded roughly 100 million examined sorted cells.

Investigators reverse transcribed all isolated RNA, so they sequenced expressed TCRB transcripts. TCRdb keeps only in-frame clones here, not all; method: immunoSEQ multiplex PCR. The table lists 500,000 to 850,000 clones, over 12% of them singletons, with 0.035% to 0.04% in the top ten. This clone was counted a few times. Its cognate antigen is unknown. Other DNA sequences in the same sample also yield this CDR3. The CDR3 has 14 amino acids. Trimming at V came to 7 bases and at J to 1 base, leaving 8 bases not matched to a gene. Germline-derived CDR1 and CDR2 are SQVTM and ANQGSEA. Points from the study as a whole: Within the patient group, naive, central memory and Treg TCRB repertoires appeared more similar to each other than within healthy donors. Moderate yet significant TCRB CDR3 shortening was seen in Type 1 diabetes patients in all four CD4+ subsets.

Via the markers CD45RO/CCR7/CD25/CD127/CD95/CD27, stem cell-like memory, regulatory, central memory and naive CD4+ cells were sorted. The source material was naive CD4+ T cells from blood. The chain couples TRBV29-1 to TRBJ2-7; 9 nucleotides agree with TRBD1. This receptor was obtained from a man aged 18 to 29 with type 1 diabetes. The CDR3 DNA reads as TGCAGCGCCCGGGACAGGGAAGATTCCTACGAGCAGTACTTC. This encodes CSARDREDSYEQYF.